The 25 T cell receptor beta chains reported below all come from one sample, sequenced in a study of cytomegalovirus exposure and HLA in healthy donors. Researchers ran the PCR with 60 Vbeta and 13 Jbeta primers. Repertoires were generated with immunoSEQ multiplex PCR, while TCRdb's copy carries only in-frame clones and drops some. Among under 200,000 clones, over 70% were seen once, and the ten largest hold 5.7%. The sequenced sample consisted of PBMCs. These receptors were taken from a man aged 40-49 years in good health and CMV-seronegative.

J is TRBJ1-5 and V is TRBV6-1; D may be TRBD1 (5 bases). Germline V gene data show CDR1 as MNHNS and CDR2 as SASEGT. Trimming shortened V by 3 bases and J by 3 bases, and 12 bases separated the two germline ends. The CDR3 is 15 amino acids. In DNA, the CDR3 is TGTGCCAGCAGTGAGGCCAGGGTTAACAATCAGCCCCAGCATTTT. This codes for CASSEARVNNQPQHF.

As for this clone: One end of the junction is discordant with germline, which a read error may explain. This chain uses TRBV29-1 with TRBJ1-5; a weak D match, TRBD1 (6 bases). Germline V gene lookup returns CDR1 SQVTM and CDR2 ANQGSEA. This CDR3 has 16 amino acids. The CDR3 reads CSVGGVGGLSDQPQHF. In nucleotides, the CDR3 is TGCAGCGTGGGTGGGGTGGGGGGGCTTAGCGATCAGCCCCAGCATTTT.

CDR3 residues: CASSVGQPGEKLFF. The CDR3 coding sequence is TGTGCCAGCAGCGTAGGGCAGCCGGGAGAAAAACTGTTTTTT. The genes are TRBV9 and TRBJ1-4; D gene ambiguous. Trimming cost V 0 bases and J 8 bases, with 11 bases left between them. The CDR3 spans 14 residues. Germline CDR1 SGDLS, CDR2 YYNGEE.

The chain employs TRBV6-5 and TRBJ1-4; D may be TRBD1 (5 bases). Germline CDR1 and CDR2: MNHEY and SVGAGI. V was shortened by 4 bases and J by 3 bases, with 12 bases between the two germline ends. The CDR3 runs to 15 residues. The CDR3 DNA reads TGTGCCAGCAGTTCCCCCGGGGGAGCTAATGAAAAACTGTTTTTT. Amino acids: CASSSPGGANEKLFF.

The rearrangement joins TRBV7-9 to TRBJ2-2; 7 bases align to TRBD1. Germline V gene lookup returns CDR1 SEHNR and CDR2 FQNEAQ (reference sequence). The junction had 11 bases not matched to a gene; V was cut back by 3 bases and J by 7 bases. The CDR3 extends over 16 amino acids. CDR3 sequence reads: CASSFRDRPFDGELFF. As DNA, the CDR3 is TGTGCCAGCAGCTTCCGGGACAGACCTTTCGACGGGGAGCTGTTTTTT.

This chain joins TRBV14 and TRBJ2-7; TRBD2 aligns across 7 bases. Per germline, CDR1 SGHDN and CDR2 FVKESK. Trimming cost V 3 bases and J 3 bases; bases outside gene matches: 2. The CDR3 has 13 amino acids. This CDR3 is CASSQGGYYEQYF. The CDR3 bases are TGTGCCAGCAGCCAGGGGGGGTACTACGAGCAGTACTTC.

The chain has TRBV6-5 and TRBJ2-3, with D possibly being TRBD1 (6 bases). Per the germline V gene, CDR1 is MNHEY and CDR2 is SVGAGI. Trimming pared 11 bases from V and 5 bases from J, leaving 11 bases between. The CDR3 is 11 residues long. CDR3 sequence (DNA): TGTGCCGCCGGCAGGGGAGATACGCAGTATTTT. The encoded protein is CAAGRGDTQYF.

The rearrangement joins TRBV7-2 to TRBJ1-5; no clear D. Germline V gives CDR1 SGHTA, CDR2 FQGNSA. V gave up 5 bases and J gave up 4 bases, with 12 bases separating them. The CDR3 has 14 residues. The chain's CDR3 is CASSRTRGNQPQHF. Written as DNA, the CDR3 is TGTGCCAGCAGCCGGACTCGGGGAAATCAGCCCCAGCATTTT.

This chain uses TRBV10-3 with TRBJ2-7, with D possibly matching TRBD1 (5 bases). V was cut by 4 bases and J by 1 base, with 14 bases left in between. There are 15 residues in the CDR3. Germline CDR1 is ENHRY and CDR2 is SYGVKD. The CDR3 loop reads CAISVVAGRSYEQYF. CDR3 DNA: TGTGCCATCAGTGTTGTTGCAGGGCGTTCCTACGAGCAGTACTTC.

This clone was recorded once. CDR3 sequence (DNA): TGTGCCAGCAGCCCGGGCGGACAGAGTTATGAGACCCAGTACTTC. It yields the protein CASSPGGQSYETQYF. The V and J genes are TRBV9 and TRBJ2-5; TRBD1 might be the D (6 bases). V lost 4 bases and J 5 bases, leaving 18 bases between the germline ends. CDR1 is SGDLS and CDR2 is YYNGEE in the germline V gene. CDR3 length: 15 amino acids.

The chain couples TRBV7-9 to TRBJ2-7; D might be TRBD2 (6 bases). CDR1 is SEHNR and CDR2 is FQNEAQ in the germline V gene (reference sequence). This CDR3 contains 16 residues. Trimming cost V 5 bases and J 0 bases, with 17 bases left between them. The CDR3 reads CASSPVGGLSSYEQYF. The CDR3 DNA sequence: TGTGCCAGCAGCCCAGTGGGGGGATTGAGCTCCTACGAGCAGTACTTC.

The chain uses TRBV10-3 and TRBJ1-2, with D possibly matching TRBD1 (6 bases). Germline lookup yields CDR1 ENHRY and CDR2 SYGVKD. There are 15 residues in the CDR3. V lost 4 bases and J lost 2, with 14 bases in between. CDR3 residues: CAISAPDRTNYGYTF. CDR3 nucleotide sequence: TGTGCCATCAGTGCCCCAGACAGGACCAACTATGGCTACACCTTC.

The V and J genes are TRBV5-8 and TRBJ1-5; maybe TRBD1 (5 bases). The CDR3 has 17 amino acids. Trimming took 6 bases from V and 2 from J, leaving 21 bases between them. Germline lookup yields CDR1 SGHTS and CDR2 YDEGEE. The CDR3 region has the DNA TGTGCCAGCACCATGCGGCAGGGCTCTGCTGGCAATCAGCCCCAGCATTTT. Protein product: CASTMRQGSAGNQPQHF.

This clone showed up just a few times. V gene TRBV11-3 combines with J gene TRBJ2-7; 11 bases map to TRBD2. Germline CDR1 reads SGHNT; CDR2 reads YENEEA. The trim removed 4 bases at V and 7 bases at J, leaving 6 bases unmatched. This CDR3 is 14 amino acids long. The CDR3: CASSSTSGSVEQYF. Here the CDR3 DNA reads TGTGCCAGCAGCTCTACTAGCGGGAGTGTGGAGCAGTACTTC.

By frequency in the sample, this clone is medium-sized. The chain joins TRBV7-9 to TRBJ2-5, with D perhaps TRBD2 (6 bases). The V end was cut by 5 bases, the J end by 3 bases, with 13 bases between. This CDR3 has 14 amino acids. The germline V gene has CDR1 SEHNR and CDR2 FQNEAQ (reference sequence). The CDR3: CASSPGSGKETQYF. The CDR3 DNA reads TGTGCCAGCAGCCCCGGGAGCGGTAAAGAGACCCAGTACTTC.

The rearrangement uses TRBV5-4 and TRBJ2-6, with no clear D. Trimming left V 4 bases short and J 4 bases short, with 9 bases between. Germline CDR1 reads SGHNT; CDR2 reads YYREEE (reference sequence). The CDR3 totals 14 residues. The CDR3 reads CASSPSTGANVLTF. The CDR3 region has the DNA TGTGCCAGCAGCCCCTCTACCGGGGCCAACGTCCTGACTTTC.

J is TRBJ2-3 and V is TRBV29-1, with 8 bases that match TRBD2. V trimming: 7 bases; J trimming: 3 bases; junction bases outside the gene matches: 6. Germline V gene lookup returns CDR1 SQVTM and CDR2 ANQGSEA. This CDR3 contains 13 residues. In DNA, the CDR3 is TGCAGCGCCTCCGGACTAGCAACAGATACGCAGTATTTT. This codes for CSASGLATDTQYF.

This chain joins TRBV5-1 and TRBJ2-7, with D perhaps matching TRBD1 (5 bases). The CDR3 totals 14 residues. Germline V lookup: CDR1 SGHRS, CDR2 YFSETQ. Trimming shortened V by 2 bases and J by 5 bases, and 14 bases separated the two germline ends. The CDR3 sequence: CASSFGQQGHEQYF. DNA of the CDR3: TGCGCCAGCAGCTTTGGGCAGCAGGGCCACGAGCAGTACTTC.

This chain links TRBV7-9 with TRBJ2-2; TRBD2 matches at 8 bases. J gave up 4 bases and V 2 bases, and 3 bases lay outside the gene matches. There are 15 residues in the CDR3. Germline V gene data show CDR1 as SEHNR and CDR2 as FQNEAQ (reference sequence). CDR3 region: CASSLRGGATGELFF. In nucleotides, the CDR3 is TGTGCCAGCAGCTTACGGGGGGGAGCCACCGGGGAGCTGTTTTTT.

V and J are TRBV5-1 and TRBJ1-2; D is uncertain. In germline, CDR1 is SGHRS, CDR2 YFSETQ. The CDR3 has 15 residues. V was shortened by 2 bases and J by 5 bases, with 16 bases between the two germline ends. The chain's CDR3 is CASSLNNIALYGYTF. DNA of the CDR3: TGCGCCAGCAGCTTAAATAACATCGCTTTGTATGGCTACACCTTC.

The gene calls are TRBV7-9 and TRBJ2-7, with TRBD2 as a possible D gene (5 bases). This CDR3 spans 17 amino acids. V lost 5 bases to trimming and J lost 5 bases, with 25 bases between them. CDR1 is SEHNR and CDR2 is FQNEAQ in the germline V gene (reference sequence). This CDR3 reads CASSRSERTFSRDEQYF. Written as DNA, the CDR3 is TGTGCCAGCAGCCGATCTGAGCGGACGTTTTCTCGGGACGAGCAGTACTTC.

This clone was detected once. The rearrangement links TRBV7-2 to TRBJ2-7; TRBD1 agrees at 9 bases. J lost 5 bases, V lost 2 bases, and 10 bases had no gene match. The CDR3 sequence is 16 residues long. Looked up from germline, CDR1 is SGHTA and CDR2 is FQGNSA. CDR3 bases: TGTGCCAGCAGCTTACCTTCCGGGACAGGGACCGACGAGCAGTACTTC. Its protein product is CASSLPSGTGTDEQYF.

This chain connects TRBV29-1 to TRBJ1-2, with 10 bases lining up with TRBD1. The CDR3 is 17 residues long. Germline CDR1 SQVTM, CDR2 ANQGSEA. Losses at the gene ends were 3 bases for V and 2 bases for J; bases not matched to a gene: 12. The CDR3 DNA sequence: TGCAGCGTTGATGAGTCGGCGCAGGGACAGGGGAACTATGGCTACACCTTC. Its translation: CSVDESAQGQGNYGYTF.

V and J are TRBV7-9 and TRBJ1-3; D is undetermined. This CDR3 is built from 16 residues. V lost 5 bases and J 0 bases, leaving 14 bases between the germline ends. Germline lookup yields CDR1 SEHNR and CDR2 FQNEAQ (reference sequence). This CDR3 is CASSTPSQDSGNTIYF. CDR3 DNA: TGTGCCAGCAGCACACCCTCGCAGGACTCTGGAAACACCATATATTTT.

The chain uses TRBV25-1 and TRBJ1-1; 8 bases line up with TRBD1. CDR1 and CDR2 (germline): MGHDK, SYGVNS. The CDR3 length is 15 residues. V gave up 4 bases and J gave up 1 base; unmatched junction bases: 5. CDR3 protein: CASSGRDRRNTEAFF. The CDR3, as DNA: TGTGCCAGCAGTGGTCGGGACAGGAGGAACACTGAAGCTTTCTTT.